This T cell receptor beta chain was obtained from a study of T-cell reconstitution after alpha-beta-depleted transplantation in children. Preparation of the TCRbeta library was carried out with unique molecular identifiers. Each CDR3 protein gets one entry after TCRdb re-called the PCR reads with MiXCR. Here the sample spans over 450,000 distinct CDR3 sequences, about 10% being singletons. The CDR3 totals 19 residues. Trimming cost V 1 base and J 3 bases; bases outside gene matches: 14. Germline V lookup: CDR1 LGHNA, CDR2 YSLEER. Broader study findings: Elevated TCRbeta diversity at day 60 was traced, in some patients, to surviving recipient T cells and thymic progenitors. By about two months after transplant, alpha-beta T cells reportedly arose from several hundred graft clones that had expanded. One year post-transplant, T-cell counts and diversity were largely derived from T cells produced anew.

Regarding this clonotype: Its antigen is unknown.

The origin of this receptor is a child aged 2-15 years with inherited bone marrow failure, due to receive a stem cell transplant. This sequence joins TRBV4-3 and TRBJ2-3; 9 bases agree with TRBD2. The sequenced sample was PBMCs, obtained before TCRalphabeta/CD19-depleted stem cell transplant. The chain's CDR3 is CASSQVWGGSGSETDTQYF. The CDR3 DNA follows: TGCGCCAGCAGCCAAGTTTGGGGAGGTAGCGGGAGCGAGACAGATACGCAGTATTTT.